This passage covers 18 T cell receptor beta chains from one sample sequenced in a study of tumor and adjacent non-tumor tissue in lung cancer. TCRbeta libraries were built with three rounds of nested PCR, modified from ARM-PCR. TCRdb reprocessed the multiplex PCR reads via MiXCR and lists one record per CDR3 protein. The sample includes under 95,000 distinct CDR3 sequences, more than 80% of them seen just once. This sample's RNA came from whole unsorted tissue. Distant lung tissue was collected more than 3 cm away from the tumor edge. Sequenced input: distant non-tumor lung tissue. Receptor source: a man aged 55 to 70 with non-small cell lung cancer.

This sequence joins TRBV4-1 and TRBJ2-3; either TRBD1 or TRBD2 may supply D (5 bases each). CDR3 length: 14 residues. Germline V CDR1 and CDR2: MGHRA, YSYEKL. V was pared by 4 bases and J by 6 bases, with 14 bases between. DNA of the CDR3: TGCGCCAGCAGCCTCGTGATAGGGACCGATACGCAGTATTTT. Amino acid sequence: CASSLVIGTDTQYF.

A word on this clonotype: Possible read error: a much larger clone is one base away. CDR3 nucleotide sequence: TGTGCCAGCAGCGCGCCACAGGGGATTAAAGAGACCCAGTACTTC. Its translation is CASSAPQGIKETQYF. This chain joins TRBV2 and TRBJ2-5; TRBD1 matches at 7 bases. V was clipped by 6 bases and J by 3 bases; unmatched bases: 10. The CDR3 is 15 residues long. CDR1 SNHLY and CDR2 FYNNEI come from the germline V gene.

With regard to this clonotype: One junction end disagrees with the germline gene, perhaps due to a read error. The chain uses TRBV7-6 and TRBJ2-3; D tentatively fits TRBD1 or TRBD2 (5 bases each). This CDR3 has 15 residues. Germline V gene sequence: CDR1 SGHVS, CDR2 FNYEAQ. The CDR3 spells CVSSTGLSGGDTQYF. The CDR3 region has the DNA TGTGTCAGCAGTACGGGGCTGAGCGGCGGCGATACGCAGTATTTT.

This clonotype was recorded once. V gene TRBV5-5 combines with J gene TRBJ2-7, with TRBD1 as a possible D gene (5 bases). Germline V CDR1 and CDR2: SGHKS, YYEKEE (reference sequence). Between the trimmed V and J ends, which lost 8 bases and 1 base, there was a span of 22 bases. CDR3 size: 16 residues. CDR3 in amino acids: CASSLAVAAGSYEQYV. The CDR3 DNA reads as TGTGCCAGTAGCCTGGCTGTAGCAGCAGGGTCCTACGAGCAGTACGTC.

Comments on this clonotype: One junction end disagrees with the germline gene, perhaps due to a read error. The chain employs TRBV20-1 and TRBJ2-2; D possibly matches TRBD1 or TRBD2 (5 bases each). CDR1 and CDR2 (germline): DFQATT, SNEGSKA (reference sequence). The CDR3 covers 15 residues. As DNA, the CDR3 is TGCAGTGCTAGAGCTCTCATGAGGGGAGCCGGGGAACTGTTTTTT. This encodes CSARALMRGAGELFF.

As to this clonotype: The missing conserved phenylalanine or tryptophan at the end of this CDR3 makes a read error likely. This chain connects TRBV6-5 to TRBJ2-6, with 10 bases aligning to TRBD2. The CDR3 loop spans 17 amino acids. The V segment lost 5 bases and the J segment 3 bases; nucleotides outside the gene matches: 7. Per germline, CDR1 MNHEY and CDR2 SVGAGI. The CDR3 loop is CASSLAGASFGANVLTL. The DNA of the CDR3 is TGTGCCAGCAGTCTAGCGGGAGCCAGCTTTGGGGCCAACGTCCTGACTCTC.

Concerning this clonotype: At one end, the junction sequence differs from germline, possibly due to a read error. The chain has TRBV5-4 and TRBJ2-2, with D unclear. Germline-derived CDR1 and CDR2 are SGHNT and YYREEE (reference sequence). This CDR3 spans 18 amino acids. The CDR3 DNA reads as TGTGCCAGCAGCTTGGCTGGTCAACGGCAAACGAACACCGAGGAGCTGTTTTTT. It is translated as CASSLAGQRQTNTEELFF. The variable domain in full, with the rest retrieved from reference TRBV5-4 and TRBJ2-2, is ETGVTQSPTHLIKTRGQQVTLRCSSQSGHNTVSWYQQALGQGPQFIFQYYREEENGRGNFPPRFSGLQFPNYSSELNVNALELDDSALYLCASSLAGQRQTNTEELFFGEGSRLTVL.

The chain has TRBV30 and TRBJ2-3, with 8 bases matching TRBD2. Trimming removed 0 bases from V and 4 bases from J; junction bases left unmatched: 6. The CDR3 extends over 15 amino acids. Germline CDR1 GTSNPN, CDR2 SVGIG (reference sequence). The CDR3 is CAWSVRSGRPDTQYF. CDR3 DNA: TGTGCCTGGAGTGTCAGGAGCGGGAGACCAGATACGCAGTATTTT.

The gene calls are TRBV4-1 and TRBJ2-7; TRBD2 aligns across 7 bases. CDR3 size: 14 residues. The V gene end was trimmed by 4 bases and the J gene end by 3 bases; junction bases not matched to a gene: 6. Germline V gene lookup returns CDR1 MGHRA and CDR2 YSYEKL. The CDR3 DNA sequence: TGCGCCAGCAGCCCTGGGAGGGTGATCTACGAGCAGTACTTC. It yields the protein CASSPGRVIYEQYF.

In its sample, this clonotype was seen a few times. This may be a read error, as it is one base from a much larger clone. The V call is TRBV11-2, the J call TRBJ2-1; D gene ambiguous. The CDR3 totals 14 residues. Germline V lookup: CDR1 SGHAT, CDR2 FQNNGV. The DNA of the CDR3 is TGTGACAGCAGCTTTGGCAGTGCCGACAATGAGCAGTTCTTC. It translates to CDSSFGSADNEQFF.

CDR3 nucleotides: TGCAGTGCTAGTTGGACTGAGAACACTGAAGCTTTCTTT. It is translated as CSASWTENTEAFF. This chain uses TRBV20-1 with TRBJ1-1; D is undetermined. With 3 bases removed from V and 1 base from J, the gap between germline ends came to 9 bases. The CDR3 has 13 amino acids. Germline V gene sequence: CDR1 DFQATT, CDR2 SNEGSKA (reference sequence).

Comments on this clonotype: A much larger clone sits a single nucleotide away, making a read error possible. J is TRBJ1-4 and V is TRBV4-1; tentatively, D is TRBD1 (5 bases). The CDR3 is 19 amino acids. Germline assignment: CDR1 MGHRA and CDR2 YSYEKL. As DNA, the CDR3 is TGCACCAGCAGCCAAGGGGCCTCCCGGGGCGCTGCAACTAATGAAAAACTGTTTTTT. Its protein is CTSSQGASRGAATNEKLFF.

With regard to this clonotype: The conserved phenylalanine or tryptophan is not found at the CDR3 terminus, so this likely reflects a read error. The chain carries TRBV20-1 and TRBJ1-4; D uncertain. The CDR3 is 13 amino acids. Trimming pared 0 bases from V and 8 bases from J, leaving 10 bases between. Germline assignment: CDR1 DFQATT and CDR2 SNEGSKA (reference sequence). The CDR3 nucleotides read TGCAGTGCTAGAGATCTGAACGACGAAAAACTGTTTATT. The encoded protein is CSARDLNDEKLFI.

Notes on this clonotype: A read error may produce the germline difference seen at one junction end. This rearrangement joins TRBV6-5 to TRBJ2-7; 8 bases are a match to TRBD1. The V gene's germline CDR1 is MNHEY and CDR2 SVGAGI. This CDR3 contains 12 residues. The CDR3 reads CASSLTGGEQYF. In DNA form, the CDR3 reads TGTGCTAGCAGTCTTACAGGGGGAGAGCAGTACTTC.

A remark on this clonotype: This may come from a read error, since a much larger clone is one base off. The chain couples TRBV12-3 or TRBV12-4 to TRBJ2-1; 8 bases match TRBD2. V gave up 2 bases and J gave up 10 bases; unmatched junction bases: 10. The CDR3 has 15 residues. The CDR3 region is CASSLTGGPIMEQFF. As DNA, the CDR3 is TGTGCCAGCAGTTTAACGGGGGGGCCAATTATGGAGCAGTTCTTC.

About this clonotype itself: A much larger clone lies a single base off, so this may be a read error. The genes are TRBV6-4 and TRBJ2-3, with 7 positions matching TRBD1. The germline gives CDR1 MRHNA, CDR2 SNTAGT. The CDR3 runs 13 residues. Here the CDR3 DNA reads TGTGCCAGAAGTGACAGGGACACAGATACGCAGTATTTT. Translating it yields CARSDRDTDTQYF.

The sample holds one count of this clonotype. One end of the junction varies from germline; a read error may be responsible. The rearrangement links TRBV20-1 to TRBJ2-1; D uncertain. From germline, CDR1 is DFQATT and CDR2 SNEGSKA (reference sequence). This CDR3 has 17 residues. The chain's CDR3 is CSARDSGIRTSYNELFF. The CDR3 DNA reads TGCAGTGCTAGAGATAGTGGGATCAGGACGTCCTACAATGAGCTGTTCTTC.

Worth noting for this clonotype: An end of the junction does not agree with germline; a read error may underlie this. The V gene is TRBV6-1, the J gene TRBJ1-5; D remains ambiguous. The germline gives CDR1 MNHNS, CDR2 SASEGT. The CDR3 totals 14 residues. The CDR3 protein is CATSFAPGNQPQHF. The CDR3 nucleotides are TGTGCCACCAGTTTCGCCCCTGGCAATCAGCCCCAGCATTTT.